A selection of T cell receptor beta chains follows, all from one sample in a study of T cell changes during pregnancy in multiple sclerosis. The data were produced by immunoSEQ multiplex PCR, yet TCRdb's version contains in-frame clones alone and is incomplete. The data show about 51,000 clones, over 80% seen once. Sequences were derived from CD4+ T cells from peripheral blood mononuclear cells, sampled in the third trimester of pregnancy. Receptor source: a female donor with multiple sclerosis, enrolled in a pregnancy study. Both conserved end residues are part of each CDR3. The order of the fields is J gene, D gene, V gene, clone size, CDR3 protein, CDR3 DNA. A D gene is named only where the DNA matches it firmly. Clone size appears in some rows only: once, few, many, or a class for an expanded clone.

J: TRBJ2-2
D: .
V: TRBV5-4
size: .
CDR3: CASSRNTGELFF
DNA: TGTGCCAGCAGTCGTAACACCGGGGAGCTGTTTTTT

J: TRBJ2-5
D: .
V: TRBV30
size: .
CDR3: CAWSPRRETQYF
DNA: TGTGCCTGGAGTCCGCGGAGGGAGACCCAGTACTTC

J: TRBJ2-7
D: TRBD1
V: TRBV7-9
size: few
CDR3: CASNPDDGTVPYEQYF
DNA: TGTGCCAGCAACCCTGATGACGGGACAGTCCCTTACGAGCAGTACTTC

J: TRBJ1-4
D: TRBD1
V: TRBV15
size: once
CDR3: CATSRGTGSNEKLFF
DNA: TGTGCCACCAGCAGAGGGACAGGGTCTAATGAAAAACTGTTTTTT

J: TRBJ1-1
D: .
V: TRBV29-1
size: .
CDR3: CSVVRADKTFF
DNA: TGCAGCGTTGTCAGGGCCGATAAAACTTTCTTT

J: TRBJ2-7
D: .
V: TRBV28
size: .
CDR3: CASSTLGGSYEQYF
DNA: TGTGCCAGCAGTACCCTGGGGGGATCCTACGAGCAGTACTTC

J: TRBJ2-1
D: .
V: TRBV19
size: .
CDR3: CASSELALYNEQFF
DNA: TGTGCCAGTAGTGAGCTAGCTCTTTACAATGAGCAGTTCTTC

J: TRBJ2-7
D: TRBD1
V: TRBV7-2
size: .
CDR3: CASSLVGQGTYEQYF
DNA: TGTGCCAGCAGCTTAGTGGGACAGGGGACCTACGAGCAGTACTTC

J: TRBJ2-1
D: .
V: TRBV4-3
size: .
CDR3: CASSPRWGDKNEQFF
DNA: TGCGCCAGCAGCCCACGCTGGGGAGATAAAAATGAGCAGTTCTTC

J: TRBJ1-4
D: .
V: TRBV7-9
size: .
CDR3: CASSPLRASGEKLFF
DNA: TGTGCCAGCAGCCCCCTCCGGGCCTCGGGAGAAAAACTGTTTTTT

J: TRBJ1-1
D: .
V: TRBV29-1
size: .
CDR3: CSVEEGGQGTEAFF
DNA: TGCAGCGTTGAAGAGGGGGGGCAAGGCACTGAAGCTTTCTTT

J: TRBJ2-6
D: .
V: TRBV16
size: .
CDR3: CASSQYGGGDEGFNSGANVLTF
DNA: TGTGCCAGCAGCCAATATGGAGGGGGGGACGAGGGTTTTAACTCTGGGGCCAACGTCCTGACTTTC

J: TRBJ2-7
D: .
V: TRBV28
size: .
CDR3: CASSSTPSEQYF
DNA: TGTGCCAGCAGCTCTACGCCGTCCGAGCAGTACTTC

J: TRBJ2-2
D: .
V: TRBV7-9
size: .
CDR3: CASSHTPGELFF
DNA: TGTGCCAGCAGTCACACCCCCGGGGAGCTGTTTTTT

J: TRBJ2-3
D: TRBD2
V: TRBV7-9
size: .
CDR3: CASSLSSGRFVTDTQYF
DNA: TGTGCCAGCAGTTTATCTAGCGGGAGATTCGTCACAGATACGCAGTATTTT

J: TRBJ2-1
D: TRBD2
V: TRBV27
size: .
CDR3: CASSLPSGIGGNEQFF
DNA: TGTGCCAGCAGTTTACCCAGCGGGATCGGAGGGAATGAGCAGTTCTTC

J: TRBJ2-3
D: .
V: TRBV7-2
size: once
CDR3: CASSLGGVTDTQYF
DNA: TGTGCCAGCAGCTTAGGGGGGGTCACAGATACGCAGTATTTT

J: TRBJ2-2
D: .
V: TRBV7-8
size: .
CDR3: CASSPDRINTGELFF
DNA: TGTGCCAGCAGCCCCGACAGGATTAATACCGGGGAGCTGTTTTTT

J: TRBJ1-2
D: TRBD1
V: TRBV27
size: once
CDR3: CASSPRGQRRGYTF
DNA: TGTGCCAGCAGTCCACGGGGACAGCGGCGGGGCTACACCTTC

J: TRBJ1-1
D: .
V: TRBV5-4
size: .
CDR3: CASSPTANTEAFF
DNA: TGTGCCAGCAGCCCTACAGCGAACACTGAAGCTTTCTTT

J: TRBJ2-3
D: TRBD1
V: TRBV28
size: .
CDR3: CASSSGQGAKDTQYF
DNA: TGTGCCAGCAGTTCTGGACAGGGGGCAAAAGATACGCAGTATTTT

J: TRBJ2-1
D: TRBD1
V: TRBV6-5
size: .
CDR3: CASSSSWDSSPFF
DNA: TGTGCCAGCAGTTCCTCCTGGGACAGCTCGCCGTTCTTC

J: TRBJ2-2
D: TRBD2
V: TRBV2
size: few
CDR3: CASKRGLAGGAGELFF
DNA: TGTGCCAGCAAGAGGGGACTAGCGGGAGGGGCCGGGGAGCTGTTTTTT

J: TRBJ2-1
D: TRBD1
V: TRBV19
size: .
CDR3: CASNPSGTGGIGEQFF
DNA: TGTGCCAGTAACCCCTCTGGGACAGGGGGAATTGGTGAGCAGTTCTTC

J: TRBJ1-5
D: .
V: TRBV6-1
size: .
CDR3: CASSEARGGQPQHF
DNA: TGTGCCAGCAGTGAAGCTAGGGGCGGTCAGCCCCAGCATTTT

J: TRBJ2-2
D: .
V: TRBV10-1
size: .
CDR3: CASSGTPLLQTGELFF
DNA: TGCGCCAGCAGTGGAACACCTCTTTTGCAGACCGGGGAGCTGTTTTTT

J: TRBJ2-5
D: .
V: TRBV19
size: .
CDR3: CASSVVRQETQYF
DNA: TGTGCCAGTAGTGTCGTGCGTCAAGAGACCCAGTACTTC

J: TRBJ2-1
D: TRBD1
V: TRBV27
size: .
CDR3: CASSRPGQGARNEQFF
DNA: TGTGCCAGCAGTCGCCCTGGACAGGGGGCGAGGAATGAGCAGTTCTTC

J: TRBJ2-1
D: TRBD2
V: TRBV7-9
size: .
CDR3: CASSWTSLYNEQFF
DNA: TGTGCCAGCAGCTGGACTAGCCTCTACAATGAGCAGTTCTTC

J: TRBJ2-1
D: .
V: TRBV19
size: .
CDR3: CASRTTGRSNEQFF
DNA: TGTGCCTCGAGGACGACAGGTCGTAGCAATGAGCAGTTCTTC

J: TRBJ2-3
D: TRBD2
V: TRBV19
size: .
CDR3: CASSQGGLAPTDTQYF
DNA: TGTGCCAGTAGTCAAGGAGGACTAGCGCCCACAGATACGCAGTATTTT

J: TRBJ2-2
D: TRBD1
V: TRBV6-5
size: .
CDR3: CASSLGQGVTGELFF
DNA: TGTGCCAGCAGTTTAGGACAGGGAGTCACCGGGGAGCTGTTTTTT

J: TRBJ1-2
D: TRBD1
V: TRBV5-1
size: .
CDR3: CASSRDRTGYTF
DNA: TGCGCCAGCAGCAGGGACAGGACAGGCTACACCTTC

J: TRBJ2-3
D: TRBD1
V: TRBV5-5
size: .
CDR3: CASSFTSDRGLAQYF
DNA: TGTGCCAGCAGTTTTACATCGGACAGGGGGCTGGCGCAGTATTTT

J: TRBJ1-3
D: TRBD1
V: TRBV27
size: .
CDR3: CASSITGVEGNTIYF
DNA: TGTGCCAGCAGCATAACAGGGGTGGAAGGAAACACCATATATTTT

J: TRBJ2-3
D: TRBD2
V: TRBV7-2
size: few
CDR3: CASKLAGGPTDTQYF
DNA: TGTGCCAGCAAACTAGCGGGAGGACCCACAGATACGCAGTATTTT

J: TRBJ1-2
D: .
V: TRBV28
size: once
CDR3: CASRPLTGGYTF
DNA: TGTGCCAGCAGACCCCTTACGGGTGGCTACACCTTC

J: TRBJ2-7
D: TRBD2
V: TRBV9
size: .
CDR3: CASSVGSSGGSQLEQYF
DNA: TGTGCCAGCAGCGTAGGTAGTAGCGGGGGATCGCAATTGGAGCAGTACTTC

J: TRBJ1-3
D: .
V: TRBV6-1
size: .
CDR3: CASSEARWAGRSGNTIYF
DNA: TGTGCCAGCAGTGAAGCGCGATGGGCAGGCCGCTCTGGAAACACCATATATTTT

J: TRBJ2-7
D: .
V: TRBV2
size: .
CDR3: CASPGNEQYF
DNA: TGTGCCAGCCCAGGAAACGAGCAGTACTTC